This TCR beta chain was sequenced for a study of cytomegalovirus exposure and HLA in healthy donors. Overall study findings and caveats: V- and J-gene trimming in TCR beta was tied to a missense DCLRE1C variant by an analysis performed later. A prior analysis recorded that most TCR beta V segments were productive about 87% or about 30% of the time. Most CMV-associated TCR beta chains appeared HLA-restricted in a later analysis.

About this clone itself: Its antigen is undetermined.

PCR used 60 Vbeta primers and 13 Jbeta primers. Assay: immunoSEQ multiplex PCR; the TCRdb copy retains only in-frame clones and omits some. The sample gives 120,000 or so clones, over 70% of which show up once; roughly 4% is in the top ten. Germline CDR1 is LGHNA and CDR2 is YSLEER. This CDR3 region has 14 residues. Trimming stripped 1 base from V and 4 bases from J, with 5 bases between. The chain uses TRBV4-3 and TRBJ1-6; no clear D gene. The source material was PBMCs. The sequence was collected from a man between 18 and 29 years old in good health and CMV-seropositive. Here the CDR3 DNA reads TGCGCCAGCAGCCAAGGGGCATATAATTCACCCCTCCACTTT. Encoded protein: CASSQGAYNSPLHF.